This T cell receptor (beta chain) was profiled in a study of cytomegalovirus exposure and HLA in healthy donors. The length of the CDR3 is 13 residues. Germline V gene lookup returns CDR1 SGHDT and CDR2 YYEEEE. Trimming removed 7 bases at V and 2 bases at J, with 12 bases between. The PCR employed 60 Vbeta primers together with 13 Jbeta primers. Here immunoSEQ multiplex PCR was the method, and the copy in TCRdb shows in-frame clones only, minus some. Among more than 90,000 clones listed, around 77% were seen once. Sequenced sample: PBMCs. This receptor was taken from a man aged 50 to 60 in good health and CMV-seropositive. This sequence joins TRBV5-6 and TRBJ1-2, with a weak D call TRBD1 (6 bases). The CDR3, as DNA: TGTGCCAGCTGGACAGTTCTAAACTATGGCTACACCTTC. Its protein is CASWTVLNYGYTF.